Shown below are 8 T cell receptor beta chains from a single sample sequenced in a study of blood T cell repertoires in COVID-19. The data were produced by immunoSEQ multiplex PCR, yet TCRdb's version contains in-frame clones alone and is incomplete. Altogether fewer than 130,000 clones are present, roughly 80% being singletons, with the ten largest covering more than 15%. Sequenced sample: peripheral blood. The receptor source for this set is a woman in her fifties or sixties with acute or convalescent COVID-19.

The chain couples TRBV28 to TRBJ2-7, with D possibly TRBD2 on 6 matching bases. V was clipped by 2 bases and J by 9 bases, with 8 bases between them. The CDR3 covers 11 residues. Looked up from germline, CDR1 is MDHEN and CDR2 is SYDVKM. In DNA, the CDR3 is TGTGCCAGCAGTTTAAGGGACTCGCAGTACTTC. Its translation is CASSLRDSQYF. Complete variable domain (other parts from reference TRBV28 and TRBJ2-7): DVKVTQSSRYLVKRTGEKVFLECVQDMDHENMFWYRQDPGLGLRLIYFSYDVKMKEKGDIPEGYSVSREKKERFSLILESASTNQTSMYLCASSLRDSQYFGPGTRLTVT.

The rearrangement uses TRBV7-3 and TRBJ1-2, with a possible D match to TRBD1 (5 bases). The CDR3 sequence is 13 residues long. V was trimmed by 5 bases and J by 4 bases, leaving 11 bases between them. Germline loops: CDR1 SGHTA, CDR2 FQGTGA. The chain's CDR3 is CASSPGTGYGYTF. CDR3 coding DNA: TGTGCCAGCAGCCCGGGGACTGGCTATGGCTACACCTTC.

The rearrangement uses TRBV19 and TRBJ2-2, with 7 bases fitting TRBD1. The CDR3 extends over 15 amino acids. The V gene end was trimmed by 6 bases and the J gene end by 0 bases; junction bases not matched to a gene: 4. Germline assignment: CDR1 LNHDA and CDR2 SQIVND (reference sequence). The CDR3, as DNA: TGTGCCAGTAGACCGACAGGGACGAACACCGGGGAGCTGTTTTTT. It translates to CASRPTGTNTGELFF.

V usage is TRBV27 and J usage is TRBJ1-2; D is ambiguous. V was clipped by 6 bases and J by 3 bases, with 17 bases between them. This CDR3 is 15 amino acids long. Looked up from germline, CDR1 is MNHEY and CDR2 is SMNVEV (reference sequence). CDR3 sequence: CASSVHPSYYYGYTF. The CDR3 nucleotides are TGTGCCAGCAGCGTACACCCATCATATTACTATGGCTACACCTTC.

This clone was seen a handful of times. This sequence joins TRBV25-1 and TRBJ1-1, with 7 bases lining up with TRBD1. V lost 10 bases to trimming and J lost 5 bases; unmatched junction nucleotides: 10. The CDR3 spans 13 residues. CDR1 and CDR2 from the germline V gene are MGHDK and SYGVNS. This CDR3 reads CATRLTGETEAFF. The CDR3, as DNA: TGTGCCACCCGGCTAACAGGGGAAACTGAAGCTTTCTTT.

This clone was recorded a few times. V is TRBV29-1 and J is TRBJ2-3; D is possibly TRBD2 (5 bases). This CDR3 has 13 residues. The V and J ends lost 1 base and 3 bases respectively, with 8 bases between them. Germline V CDR1 and CDR2: SQVTM, ANQGSEA. CDR3 in DNA: TGCAGCGTTGAAGGCCTAGCAACAGATACGCAGTATTTT. It is translated as CSVEGLATDTQYF.

The rearrangement links TRBV6-5 to TRBJ1-5; D is undetermined. The V end was cut by 4 bases, the J end by 9 bases, with 10 bases between. CDR1 and CDR2 (germline): MNHEY, SVGAGI. This CDR3 is 12 amino acids long. For the CDR3, the DNA is TGTGCCAGCAGTTCCGCCGAGGGGCCCCAGCATTTT. Amino acid sequence: CASSSAEGPQHF.

This chain links TRBV27 with TRBJ2-1; TRBD2 aligns across 13 bases. Germline CDR1 and CDR2: MNHEY and SMNVEV (reference sequence). This CDR3 comprises 19 residues. V lost 6 bases and J lost 0; bases outside the gene matches: 11. The CDR3 DNA sequence: TGTGCCAGCAGCCTAAAACGGACTAGCGGGGGAAACTCCTACAATGAGCAGTTCTTC. It encodes CASSLKRTSGGNSYNEQFF.